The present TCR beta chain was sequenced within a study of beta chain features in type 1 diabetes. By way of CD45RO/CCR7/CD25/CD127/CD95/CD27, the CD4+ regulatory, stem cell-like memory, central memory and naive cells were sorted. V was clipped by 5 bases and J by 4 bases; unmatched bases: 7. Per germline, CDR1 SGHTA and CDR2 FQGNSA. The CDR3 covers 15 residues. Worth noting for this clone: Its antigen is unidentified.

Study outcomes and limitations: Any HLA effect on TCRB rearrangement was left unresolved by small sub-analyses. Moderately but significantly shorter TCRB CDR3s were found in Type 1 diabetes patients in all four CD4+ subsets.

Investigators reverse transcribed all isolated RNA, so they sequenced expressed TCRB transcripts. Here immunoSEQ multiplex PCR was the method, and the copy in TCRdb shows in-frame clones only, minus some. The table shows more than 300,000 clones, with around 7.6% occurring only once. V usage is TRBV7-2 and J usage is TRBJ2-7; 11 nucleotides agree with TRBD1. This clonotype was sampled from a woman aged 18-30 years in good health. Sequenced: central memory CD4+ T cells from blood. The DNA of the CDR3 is TGTGCCAGCAGCCAGACGGGACAGGGGGAGTACGAGCAGTACTTC. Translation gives CASSQTGQGEYEQYF.